This TCR beta chain was identified in a study of T cell responses to AZD1222 COVID-19 vaccine listed by TCRdb under 2021. About the full investigation: Because spike-specific TCR depth and breadth did not differ between the two schedules, AZD1222 recipients who got a second dose at roughly 4 weeks were pooled with those who got a second dose at roughly 12 weeks. TCR sequencing was performed for 230 to 250 trial participants, of whom roughly 200 were given two doses of AZD1222 and 26 were given two doses of MenACWY control vaccine. Trial participants were enrolled into age subgroups of 18-55, 56-69 and 70-plus years, which contained about 150, 27 and 61 TCR-sequenced participants, respectively.

The CDR3 regions of human TCRbeta chains were analyzed by immunosequencing. The original methods were these. TCRs in the repertoires were matched against a reference library of SARS-CoV-2-specific TCRs that had been generated with the MIRA antigen-specificity platform. Breadth was defined as the fraction of unique TCRs that were SARS-CoV-2-associated, and depth was defined as the fraction of total T cells that were SARS-CoV-2-associated. Using the MIRA data, each spike-specific TCR was assigned both to the spike region to which the TCR was reactive and to a CD4 or CD8 class. Log10-transformed breadth and depth values were compared by one-way ANOVA with Sidak's multiple comparisons tests. Not all clones reach the TCRdb copy of this immuneACCESS table, which keeps in-frame sequences only. Checked studies attribute under half of the gap to unresolved V genes and leave the rest unexplained. From that table come the V and J calls and clone size; the DNA was used to work out D and trimming. Here the sample has around 140,000 clones; 85% to 90% occur a single time. Roughly 1.7% of the sample rests with the top ten.

General findings and caveats noted by the study authors: Because no samples from the day 14 peak response were available, repertoires could be characterized only after the peak T cell response. After two AZD1222 doses, spike-specific TCR breadth and depth were significantly higher than at day 0 and than in MenACWY recipients. The 56-69-year group was small, and its depth increase did not reach significance, likely because of low power. Most participants were white British and females outnumbered males, and the authors suggested that clonal diversity may have been underestimated. The whole spike protein was spanned by vaccine-associated CD4 TCRs, and dominant responses were seen in regions 160-218 and 743-854. Epitopes outside the regions mutated in the B.1.351 and B.1.1.7 variants were reportedly recognized by nearly half of the unique spike-specific TCRs. Conclusions about previously exposed vaccinees were limited because only five to seven AZD1222 recipients were SARS-CoV-2 seropositive at baseline.

Including the terminal cysteine and phenylalanine, the CDR3 comprises 14 residues. Only the CDR3 DNA stays, 42 bases, in frame from base 1. CDR1 SGHDT and CDR2 YYEEEE are derived from the germline V gene. The junction shows trimming of 5 bases on V and 4 bases on J, and the gene matches do not reach 5 bases of it. Per the publication, the time point label means: baseline before first vaccination. Vaccinee samples came from UK trials COV001 and COV002, including a single-blind randomized controlled phase 2/3 trial of AZD1222 (ChAdOx1 nCoV-19) in healthy adults. For TCRbeta chain sequencing, PBMC samples from trial participants were taken at day 0 and at day 28 after the second dose. Regarding this clone: There is no known antigen for this receptor. One base away there is no much larger clone; base qualities are not given.

The clonotype comes from an adult in good health. The sequencing here drew on peripheral blood, taken on day 0 of AZD1222 vaccination. Here the chain combines TRBV5-6 and TRBJ2-2, with 7 junctional bases fitting TRBD2. DNA sequence: TGTGCCAGCAGTTCGGGACTATCCACCGGGGAGCTGTTTTTT. Its coded protein is CASSSGLSTGELFF.